Below are 5 T cell receptor beta chains sequenced from a single sample in a study of blood T cell repertoires in COVID-19. TCRdb's table, derived via immunoSEQ multiplex PCR, lists solely in-frame clones and lacks some. The table includes 130,000 to 150,000 clones, 75% to 85% detected once. The source material was peripheral blood. The source of these receptors is a man in his 60s with active or convalescent COVID-19.

The V and J genes are TRBV11-2 and TRBJ1-2, with a weak D call TRBD1 (6 bases). V lost 3 bases and J 2 bases, leaving 10 bases between the germline ends. The V gene's germline CDR1 is SGHAT and CDR2 FQNNGV. CDR3 size: 14 residues. DNA for the CDR3: TGTGCCAGCAGCTTTCAGGGGCCCAACTATGGCTACACCTTC. This sequence encodes CASSFQGPNYGYTF.

The genes are TRBV24-1 and TRBJ2-2; the match to TRBD2 covers 10 bases. The length of the CDR3 is 14 residues. J was trimmed by 1 base and V by 9 bases; bases with no gene match: 1. CDR1 is KGHDR, CDR2 SFDVKD, per germline. The CDR3 spells CATRTSGNTGELFF. Written as DNA, the CDR3 is TGTGCCACCCGGACTAGCGGGAACACCGGGGAGCTGTTTTTT.

This chain joins TRBV4-2 and TRBJ2-7; weak D call: TRBD2 (5 bases). The CDR3 has 16 residues. Between the trimmed V and J ends, which lost 0 bases and 2 bases, there was a span of 14 bases. CDR1 and CDR2 (germline): LGHNA, YNFKEQ. DNA for the CDR3: TGTGCCAGCAGCCAAGATAATCCTAGCAGAACCTACGAGCAGTACTTC. Translation: CASSQDNPSRTYEQYF.

The chain combines TRBV7-8 with TRBJ2-7, with a weak D call TRBD1 (5 bases). Looked up from germline, CDR1 is SGHVS and CDR2 is FQNEAQ. This CDR3 has 15 residues. Trimming removed 1 base at V and 6 bases at J, with 16 bases between. CDR3 coding DNA: TGTGCCAGCAGCTTAGTGGCAGGGTATGCACGCGAGCAGTACTTC. Translation gives CASSLVAGYAREQYF.

The chain employs TRBV2 and TRBJ2-1; maybe TRBD2 (5 bases). CDR3 length equals 14 residues. Germline V gene sequence: CDR1 SNHLY, CDR2 FYNNEI. Trimming removed 0 bases at V and 9 bases at J, with 12 bases between. In DNA form, the CDR3 reads TGTGCCAGCAGTGAAGCGCTTAGTGGAGGTGAGCAGTTCTTC. Protein sequence: CASSEALSGGEQFF. The full variable domain, rest sourced from reference TRBV2 and TRBJ2-1, is EPEVTQTPSHQVTQMGQEVILRCVPISNHLYFYWYRQILGQKVEFLVSFYNNEISEKSEIFDDQFSVERPDGSNFTLKIRSTKLEDSAMYFCASSEALSGGEQFFGPGTRLTVL.